This TCR beta chain was observed in a study of regulatory T cells in long-lasting Graves disease. Regarding the study as a whole: It was in persistent disease that TRBV28, TRBJ1-2 and TRBJ2-5 were favored. Peripheral blood alone, not thyroid tissue, underwent study.

The table lists this clonotype with many counts. Its antigen remains unknown. V gave up 1 base and J gave up 4 bases, with 10 bases separating them. The CDR3 loop spans 14 amino acids. CDR1 and CDR2 from the germline V gene are SGHVS and FQNEAQ. According to the study, TCR beta libraries were built with iRepertoire HTBI primers and CDR3-region Arm-PCR. In the source study's methods: Samples collectively showed 62 TRBV and fewer than 15 TRBJ segments. Each CDR3 protein gets one entry after TCRdb re-called the multiplex PCR reads with MiXCR. The V and J calls and clone size are TCRdb's, not the authors'. The sample has about 460,000 distinct CDR3 sequences; under 25% are singletons. Time point in this sample: persistent/refractory GD, antithyroid drugs over 5 years with positive TRAb. RNA extracted from PBMCs served as the sequencing template.

The J gene is TRBJ1-2, the V gene TRBV7-8; no reliable D call. This receptor was obtained from a female donor with Graves disease. Here the sequenced sample was peripheral blood mononuclear cells (PBMCs), taken when the disease was refractory, from a patient treated with antithyroid drugs. In DNA, the CDR3 is TGTGCCAGCAGCTTAGTTTCGAGTTCCTATGGCTACACCTTC. Translating it yields CASSLVSSSYGYTF.